Included here is one T cell receptor beta chain sequence, with context. Antigen specificity is unknown. Some clones are missing from TCRdb's copy, which holds only in-frame ones; the method was immunoSEQ multiplex PCR. The table has about 100,000 clones, around 90% seen once. Germline V CDR1 and CDR2: MDHEN, SYDVKM. This CDR3 has 13 residues. V was pared by 2 bases and J by 6 bases, with 8 bases between. These data originate in a study of T cell responses to AZD1222 COVID-19 vaccine. General study points: White British ancestry dominated among donors, who included more females, and clonal diversity was possibly underestimated. Sampling that yielded the repertoires occurred only after the peak T cell response. Only six or seven AZD1222 recipients tested seropositive at baseline. Unmutated variant regions reportedly attract nearly half of all spike-specific TCRs.

This receptor was taken from an adult in good health. The V and J genes are TRBV28 and TRBJ1-5, with D unclear. The source material was peripheral blood, sampled on day 0 of MenACWY control vaccination. The CDR3 DNA reads as TGTGCCAGCAGTTTACTGGGGAGTCAGCCCCAGCATTTT. It specifies CASSLLGSQPQHF.